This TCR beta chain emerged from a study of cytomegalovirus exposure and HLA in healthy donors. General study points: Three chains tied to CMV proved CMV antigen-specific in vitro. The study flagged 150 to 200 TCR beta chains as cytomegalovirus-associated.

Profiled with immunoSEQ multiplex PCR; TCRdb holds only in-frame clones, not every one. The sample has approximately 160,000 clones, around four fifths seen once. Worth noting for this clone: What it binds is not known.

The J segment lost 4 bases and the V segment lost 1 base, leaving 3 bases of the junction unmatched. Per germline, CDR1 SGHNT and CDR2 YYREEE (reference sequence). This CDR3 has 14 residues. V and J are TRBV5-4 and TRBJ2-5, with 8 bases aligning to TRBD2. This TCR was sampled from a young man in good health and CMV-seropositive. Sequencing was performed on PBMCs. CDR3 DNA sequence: TGTGCCAGCAGCTTGCGCGGGGGGCCAGAGACCCAGTACTTC. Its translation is CASSLRGGPETQYF.